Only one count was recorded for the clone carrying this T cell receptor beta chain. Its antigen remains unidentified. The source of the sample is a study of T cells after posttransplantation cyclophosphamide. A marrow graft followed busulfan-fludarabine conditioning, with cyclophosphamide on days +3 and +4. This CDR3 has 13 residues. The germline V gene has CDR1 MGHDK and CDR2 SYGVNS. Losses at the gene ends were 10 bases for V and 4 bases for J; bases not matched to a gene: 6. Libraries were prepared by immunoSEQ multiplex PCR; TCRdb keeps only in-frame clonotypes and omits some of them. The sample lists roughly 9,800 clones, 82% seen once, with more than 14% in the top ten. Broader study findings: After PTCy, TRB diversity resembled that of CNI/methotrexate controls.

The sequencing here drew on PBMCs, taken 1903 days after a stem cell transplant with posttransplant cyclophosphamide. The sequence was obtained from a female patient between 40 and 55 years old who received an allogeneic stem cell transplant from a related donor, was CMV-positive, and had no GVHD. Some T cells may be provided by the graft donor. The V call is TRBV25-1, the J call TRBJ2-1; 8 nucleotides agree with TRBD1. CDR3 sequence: CATGTGVYNEQFF. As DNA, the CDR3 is TGTGCCACCGGGACAGGAGTTTACAATGAGCAGTTCTTC.